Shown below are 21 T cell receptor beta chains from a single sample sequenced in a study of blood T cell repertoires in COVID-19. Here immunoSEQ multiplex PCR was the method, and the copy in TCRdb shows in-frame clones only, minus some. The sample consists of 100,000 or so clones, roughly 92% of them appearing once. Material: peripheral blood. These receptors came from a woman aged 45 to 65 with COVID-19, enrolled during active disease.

The CDR3 DNA reads TGCGCCAGCAGCCAAGGGGGCAGCGACTATGGCTACACCTTC. Amino acids: CASSQGGSDYGYTF. The chain is built from TRBV5-1 and TRBJ1-2; 7 bases are shared with TRBD1. V was clipped by 4 bases and J by 3 bases; unmatched bases: 6. This CDR3 has 14 residues. In germline, CDR1 is SGHRS, CDR2 YFSETQ.

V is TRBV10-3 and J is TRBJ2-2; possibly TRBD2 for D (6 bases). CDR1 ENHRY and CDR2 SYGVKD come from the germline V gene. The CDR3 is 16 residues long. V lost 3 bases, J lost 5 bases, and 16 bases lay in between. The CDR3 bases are TGTGCCATCAGTGACGCCCTCTTGGGGGGAACCGGGGAGCTGTTTTTT. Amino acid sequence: CAISDALLGGTGELFF.

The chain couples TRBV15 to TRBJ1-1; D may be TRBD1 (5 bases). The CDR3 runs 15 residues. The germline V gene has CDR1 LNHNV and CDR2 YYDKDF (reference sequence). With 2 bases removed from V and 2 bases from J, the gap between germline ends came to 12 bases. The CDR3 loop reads CATSRPQDRNTEAFF. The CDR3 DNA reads TGTGCCACCAGCAGACCTCAAGACAGAAACACTGAAGCTTTCTTT.

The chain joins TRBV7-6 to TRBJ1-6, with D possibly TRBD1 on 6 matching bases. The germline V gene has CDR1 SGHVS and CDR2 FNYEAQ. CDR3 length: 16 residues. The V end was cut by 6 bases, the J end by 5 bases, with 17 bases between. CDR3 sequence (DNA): TGTGCCAGCAGTTCCCGACAGGATTGGCATAATTCACCCCTCCACTTT. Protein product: CASSSRQDWHNSPLHF.

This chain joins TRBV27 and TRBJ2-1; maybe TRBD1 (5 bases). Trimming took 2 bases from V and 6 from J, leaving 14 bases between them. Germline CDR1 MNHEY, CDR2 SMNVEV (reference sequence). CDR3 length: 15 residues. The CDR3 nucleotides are TGTGCCAGCAGTTTAAAGGGGCCCACATTCAATGAGCAGTTCTTC. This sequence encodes CASSLKGPTFNEQFF.

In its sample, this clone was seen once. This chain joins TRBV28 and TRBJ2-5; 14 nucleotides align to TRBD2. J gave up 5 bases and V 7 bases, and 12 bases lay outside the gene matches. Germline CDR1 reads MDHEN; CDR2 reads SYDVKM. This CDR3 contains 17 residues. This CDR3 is CASNPGLAGVGWETQYF. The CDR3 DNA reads TGTGCCAGCAACCCGGGACTAGCGGGGGTCGGGTGGGAGACCCAGTACTTC. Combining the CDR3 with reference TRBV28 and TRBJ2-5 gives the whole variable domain DVKVTQSSRYLVKRTGEKVFLECVQDMDHENMFWYRQDPGLGLRLIYFSYDVKMKEKGDIPEGYSVSREKKERFSLILESASTNQTSMYLCASNPGLAGVGWETQYFGPGTRLLVL.

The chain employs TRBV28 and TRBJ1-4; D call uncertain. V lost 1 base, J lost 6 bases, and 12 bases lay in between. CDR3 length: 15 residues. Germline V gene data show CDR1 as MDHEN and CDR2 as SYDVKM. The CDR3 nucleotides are TGTGCCAGCAGTTTATTGGCAGCGGGTGATGAAAAACTGTTTTTT. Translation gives CASSLLAAGDEKLFF.

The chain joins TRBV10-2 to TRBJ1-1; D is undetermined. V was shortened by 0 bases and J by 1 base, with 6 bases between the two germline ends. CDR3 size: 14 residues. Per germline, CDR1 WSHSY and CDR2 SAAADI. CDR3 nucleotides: TGCGCCAGCAGTGAGTCGGTCGGGAACACTGAAGCTTTCTTT. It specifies CASSESVGNTEAFF.

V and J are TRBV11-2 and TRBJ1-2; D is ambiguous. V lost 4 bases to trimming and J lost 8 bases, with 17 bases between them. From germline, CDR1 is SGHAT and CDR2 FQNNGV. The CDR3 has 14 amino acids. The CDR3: CASSSPGGIVGYTF. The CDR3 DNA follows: TGTGCCAGCAGCTCCCCGGGAGGGATAGTGGGCTACACCTTC.

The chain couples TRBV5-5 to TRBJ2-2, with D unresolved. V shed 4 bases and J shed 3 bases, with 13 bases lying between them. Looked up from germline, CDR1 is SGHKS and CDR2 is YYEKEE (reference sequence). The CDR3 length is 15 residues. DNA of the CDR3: TGTGCCAGCAGCCAACACCCAGGTTACACCGGGGAGCTGTTTTTT. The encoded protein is CASSQHPGYTGELFF.

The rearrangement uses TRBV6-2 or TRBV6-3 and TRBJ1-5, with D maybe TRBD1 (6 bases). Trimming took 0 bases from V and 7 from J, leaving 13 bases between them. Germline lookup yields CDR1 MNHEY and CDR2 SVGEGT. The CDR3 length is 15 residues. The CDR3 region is CASSYSMPGTQPQHF. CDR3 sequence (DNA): TGTGCCAGCAGTTACTCGATGCCAGGGACACAGCCCCAGCATTTT.

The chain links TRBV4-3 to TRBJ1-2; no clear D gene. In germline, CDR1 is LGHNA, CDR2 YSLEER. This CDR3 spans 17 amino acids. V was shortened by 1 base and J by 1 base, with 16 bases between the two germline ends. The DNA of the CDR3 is TGCGCCAGCAGCCAAGCGGAACAGACCCCATTTAACTATGGCTACACCTTC. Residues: CASSQAEQTPFNYGYTF.

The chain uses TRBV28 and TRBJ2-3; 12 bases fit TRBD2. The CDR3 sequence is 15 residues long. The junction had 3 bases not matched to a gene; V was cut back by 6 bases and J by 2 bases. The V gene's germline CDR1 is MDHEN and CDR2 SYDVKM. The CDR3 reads CASSRLAGVTDTQYF. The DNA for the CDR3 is TGTGCCAGCAGCCGACTAGCGGGGGTCACAGATACGCAGTATTTT.

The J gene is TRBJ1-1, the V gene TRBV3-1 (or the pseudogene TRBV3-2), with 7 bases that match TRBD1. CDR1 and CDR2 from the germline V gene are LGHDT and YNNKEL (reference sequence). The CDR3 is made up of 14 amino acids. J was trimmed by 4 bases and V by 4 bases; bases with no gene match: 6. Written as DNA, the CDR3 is TGTGCCAGCAGCCCACAGGGGAGGACCACTGAAGCTTTCTTT. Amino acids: CASSPQGRTTEAFF.

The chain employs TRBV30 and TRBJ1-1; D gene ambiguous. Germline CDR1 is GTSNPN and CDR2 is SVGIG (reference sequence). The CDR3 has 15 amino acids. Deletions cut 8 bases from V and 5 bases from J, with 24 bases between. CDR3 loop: CAIPTGEGPGTEAFF. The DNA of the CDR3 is TGTGCCATCCCCACCGGGGAAGGACCGGGAACTGAAGCTTTCTTT. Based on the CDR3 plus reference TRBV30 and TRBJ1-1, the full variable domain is SQTIHQWPATLVQPVGSPLSLECTVEGTSNPNLYWYRQAAGRGLQLLFYSVGIGQISSEVPQNLSASRPQDRQFILSSKKLLLSDSGFYLCAIPTGEGPGTEAFFGQGTRLTVV.

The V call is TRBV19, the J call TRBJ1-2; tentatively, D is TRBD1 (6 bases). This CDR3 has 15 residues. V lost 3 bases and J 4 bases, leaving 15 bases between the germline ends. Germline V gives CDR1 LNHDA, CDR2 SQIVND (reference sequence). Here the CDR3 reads CASSISRTDPYGYTF. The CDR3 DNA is TGTGCCAGTAGTATCTCCCGGACAGACCCCTATGGCTACACCTTC.

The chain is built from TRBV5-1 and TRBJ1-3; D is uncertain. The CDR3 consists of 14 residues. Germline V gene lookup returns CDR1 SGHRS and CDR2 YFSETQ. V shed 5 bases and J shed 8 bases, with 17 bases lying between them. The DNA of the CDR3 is TGCGCCAGCAGAAGGAACGGTGGCGCGGACACCATATATTTT. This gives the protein CASRRNGGADTIYF. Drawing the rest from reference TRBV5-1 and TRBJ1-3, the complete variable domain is KAGVTQTPRYLIKTRGQQVTLSCSPISGHRSVSWYQQTPGQGLQFLFEYFSETQRNKGNFPGRFSGRQFSNSRSEMNVSTLELGDSALYLCASRRNGGADTIYFGEGSWLTVV.

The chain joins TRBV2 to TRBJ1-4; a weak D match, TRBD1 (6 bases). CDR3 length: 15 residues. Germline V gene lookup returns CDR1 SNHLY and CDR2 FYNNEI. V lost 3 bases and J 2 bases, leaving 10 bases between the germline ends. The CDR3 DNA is TGTGCCAGCAGTGAGGGGACAATGACTAATGAAAAACTGTTTTTT. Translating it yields CASSEGTMTNEKLFF.

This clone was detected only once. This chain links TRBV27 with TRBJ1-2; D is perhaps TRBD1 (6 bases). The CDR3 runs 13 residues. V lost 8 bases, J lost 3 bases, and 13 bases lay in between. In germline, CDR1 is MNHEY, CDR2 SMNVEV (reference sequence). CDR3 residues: CASGTGFDYGYTF. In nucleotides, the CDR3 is TGTGCCAGCGGTACAGGGTTCGACTATGGCTACACCTTC.

The CDR3 loop is CASSPGTVSSNTEAFF. CDR3 DNA sequence: TGCGCCAGCAGCCCAGGGACAGTTTCTTCTAACACTGAAGCTTTCTTT. The chain couples TRBV5-1 to TRBJ1-1, with 7 nucleotides matching TRBD1. The germline gives CDR1 SGHRS, CDR2 YFSETQ. The V gene end was trimmed by 4 bases and the J gene end by 2 bases; junction bases not matched to a gene: 11. The CDR3 spans 16 residues. Combining the CDR3 with reference TRBV5-1 and TRBJ1-1 gives the whole variable domain KAGVTQTPRYLIKTRGQQVTLSCSPISGHRSVSWYQQTPGQGLQFLFEYFSETQRNKGNFPGRFSGRQFSNSRSEMNVSTLELGDSALYLCASSPGTVSSNTEAFFGQGTRLTVV.

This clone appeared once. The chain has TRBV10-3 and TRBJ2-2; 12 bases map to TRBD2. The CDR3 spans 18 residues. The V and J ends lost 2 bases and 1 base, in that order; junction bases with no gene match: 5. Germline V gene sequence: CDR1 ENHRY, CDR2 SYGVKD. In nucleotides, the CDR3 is TGTGCCATCAGTGAGAAGGCTAGCGGGGGGGTGAACACCGGGGAGCTGTTTTTT. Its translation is CAISEKASGGVNTGELFF.